This T cell receptor (beta chain) was obtained from a study of T cell repertoires in cytomegalovirus infection. In its sample, this clonotype was seen many times. Trimming left V 1 base short and J 1 base short, with 9 bases between. The germline gives CDR1 SGHTA, CDR2 FQGNSA. The CDR3 extends over 15 amino acids. TCRdb re-analysed the reads in MiXCR, keeping a single row per CDR3 protein. The sample has about 360,000 distinct CDR3 sequences, approximately 18% seen once; the top ten hold 7.5% to 9%. Sequencing used PBMCs. This TCR derives from a human donor in good health (CMV status not recorded). Some clones in this sample may be carry-over from other donors' samples. This chain links TRBV7-2 with TRBJ2-3; possibly TRBD2 for D (5 bases). CDR3 DNA: TGTGCCAGCAGCTTAGTTATAGCGCGCACAGATACGCAGTATTTT. Residues: CASSLVIARTDTQYF.